These T cell receptor beta chains were read from a single sample in a study of blood T cells in healthy people across ages. Each CDR3 protein is one row after TCRdb ran MiXCR on the 5' RACE reads. The sample includes approximately 290,000 distinct CDR3 sequences, 25% to 30% seen only once; the top ten take 29%. Specimen: blood. The receptor source for this set is a woman in her 70s in good health. CDR3s include the opening cysteine and the closing phenylalanine or tryptophan. Each record gives: CDR3 DNA, CDR3 protein, J gene, D gene, clone size, V gene. D genes are given only for firm matches. Where a row states a size, it is once, few, many or the class of an expanded clone; other rows omit it.

TGCGCCAGCAGCTCCGGACAGGGTGAGCGCTACACCTTC | CASSSGQGERYTF | TRBJ1-2 | TRBD1 | . | TRBV5-1
TGTGCCACCAGCACTAGGGACGGATTTAATGAAAAACTGTTTTTT | CATSTRDGFNEKLFF | TRBJ1-4 | . | few | TRBV15
TGCGCCAGCAGTTCCTCCGGGACTAGCGCCAAAGAGACCCAGTACTTC | CASSSSGTSAKETQYF | TRBJ2-5 | TRBD2 | . | TRBV5-1
TGTGCCAGTGGTACAGACAGGGGGACCTTTGGCTACACCTTC | CASGTDRGTFGYTF | TRBJ1-2 | TRBD1 | . | TRBV11-2
TGCGCCAGCAGCTTGGCCCCAGGGCCGAACACCGGGGAGCTGTTTTTT | CASSLAPGPNTGELFF | TRBJ2-2 | . | . | TRBV5-1
TGCGCCAGCAGCTCCGGGGCGACGGCATCACCCCTCCACTTT | CASSSGATASPLHF | TRBJ1-6 | . | few | TRBV5-1
TGTGCCAGCAGTTACCGGACAGTAACGAGCTCTGGAAACACCATATATTTT | CASSYRTVTSSGNTIYF | TRBJ1-3 | . | . | TRBV6-6
TGTGCCACCAGTGACCGCACTAGCGGGTCTTTAAATGAGCAGTTCTTC | CATSDRTSGSLNEQFF | TRBJ2-1 | TRBD2 | few | TRBV24-1
TGTGCCAGCAGTCCCGTACCACGGACAGGGCCTGGCTACACCTTC | CASSPVPRTGPGYTF | TRBJ1-2 | TRBD1 | few | TRBV12-3/TRBV12-4
TGCGCCAGCAGCCCGGCGTTCTCTGGGGCCAACGTCCTGACTTTC | CASSPAFSGANVLTF | TRBJ2-6 | . | . | TRBV5-1
TGTGCCAGCAGTGGGGACTATGACACCGGGGAGCTGTTTTTT | CASSGDYDTGELFF | TRBJ2-2 | TRBD2 | few | TRBV2
TGTGCCAGCAGCCAGTCCGGGACAGGGGGTTTTCAAGAGACCCAGTACTTC | CASSQSGTGGFQETQYF | TRBJ2-5 | TRBD1 | . | TRBV4-2
TGCAGCGTTGAATTCGCAGGGGTAGTCTATGGCTACACCTTC | CSVEFAGVVYGYTF | TRBJ1-2 | . | many | TRBV29-1
TGCGCCAGCACCCAACGGGCTAACACTGAAGCTTTCTTT | CASTQRANTEAFF | TRBJ1-1 | . | few | TRBV5-1
TGCAGTGCTAGTCGGGGGGGAACAGATACGCAGTATTTT | CSASRGGTDTQYF | TRBJ2-3 | TRBD2 | few | TRBV20-1
TGTGCCATCAGTGAGGGGGCTGGGTACGAGCAGTACTTC | CAISEGAGYEQYF | TRBJ2-7 | . | few | TRBV10-3
TGTGCCATCAGTGACCCCGGGACTAGCGGGACCTACGAGCAGTACTTC | CAISDPGTSGTYEQYF | TRBJ2-7 | TRBD2 | many | TRBV10-3
TGTGCCAGCTCATCGCCGGGACTAGCACGCGGTGAGCAGTTCTTC | CASSSPGLARGEQFF | TRBJ2-1 | TRBD2 | . | TRBV18
TGCGCCAGCAGCCAAACGGGACAGGGCTATAGTAATGAAAAACTGTTTTTT | CASSQTGQGYSNEKLFF | TRBJ1-4 | TRBD1 | . | TRBV4-1
TGTGCCAGCAGCCCGGACGTTTCCTACGAGCAGTACTTC | CASSPDVSYEQYF | TRBJ2-7 | . | once | TRBV9
TGTGCCAGTAGTATACGGGGGGCGCGGGTCAATCAGCCCCAGCATTTT | CASSIRGARVNQPQHF | TRBJ1-5 | . | few | TRBV19
TGTGCCAGCACAGCCCGGACTAGCGGGAGCGCGTGGAATGAGCAGTTCTTC | CASTARTSGSAWNEQFF | TRBJ2-1 | TRBD2 | few | TRBV25-1
TGTGCCAGCAGGGCGGGGTCTAGCGCTACAGCCACAGATACGCAGTATTTT | CASRAGSSATATDTQYF | TRBJ2-3 | . | few | TRBV2
TGCAGCGTTGTATCGGGGATGAACACTGAAGCTTTCTTT | CSVVSGMNTEAFF | TRBJ1-1 | . | . | TRBV29-1
TGTGCCAGCGGGGTTCGGGTCACTGAAGCTTTCTTT | CASGVRVTEAFF | TRBJ1-1 | . | . | TRBV12-3/TRBV12-4
TGCAGTGCTAGAGCTAGCGGGAGCGGGAAGACCCAGTACTTC | CSARASGSGKTQYF | TRBJ2-5 | TRBD2 | . | TRBV20-1
TGCAGTGCTAGCCCGGGACTTGACCACTACAATGAGCAGTTCTTC | CSASPGLDHYNEQFF | TRBJ2-1 | . | . | TRBV20-1
TGTGCCTGCTCACTTTCGAAGGGGCCGGGCAAAAACATTCAGTACTTC | CACSLSKGPGKNIQYF | TRBJ2-4 | . | . | TRBV18
TGTGCCAGCAGCGTAACCGGGACGGTTTACTATGGCTACACCTTC | CASSVTGTVYYGYTF | TRBJ1-2 | . | . | TRBV9
TGTGCCAGCAGACCCCAAATCGGGACTAGCGGGAGTTTCTCGAAAGAGCAGTACTTC | CASRPQIGTSGSFSKEQYF | TRBJ2-5 | TRBD2 | few | TRBV28
TGCGCCAGCAGCCCCATACAGGGGGTGTATGAAAAACTGTTTTTT | CASSPIQGVYEKLFF | TRBJ1-4 | TRBD1 | . | TRBV5-1
. | CASSLGFGGGNTEAFF | TRBJ1-1 | . | . | TRBV5-1
TGTGCCACCAGTGGAACTAGCGGGAGGACCGAGCAGTTCTTC | CATSGTSGRTEQFF | TRBJ2-1 | TRBD2 | few | TRBV24-1
TGTGCCAGCAGTGGACTAGCGGGAGGGCCGAGGTTAGAGACCCAGTACTTC | CASSGLAGGPRLETQYF | TRBJ2-5 | TRBD2 | many | TRBV2
TGTGCCAGCAGGGCGGGAGGGCCAGAGCAGTTCTTC | CASRAGGPEQFF | TRBJ2-1 | TRBD2 | . | TRBV28
TGTGCCAGCAGTGATGAGGAACAGGGAAGGAATGAGCAGTTCTTC | CASSDEEQGRNEQFF | TRBJ2-1 | . | . | TRBV2
TGTGCCAGCCGGGACAGGGTATTCTCTGGGGCCAACGTCCTGACTTTC | CASRDRVFSGANVLTF | TRBJ2-6 | TRBD1 | . | TRBV6-1
TGTGCCAGCAGCGCGGGACTAGCGAATGAGCAGTTCTTC | CASSAGLANEQFF | TRBJ2-1 | TRBD2 | many | TRBV3-1
TGTGCCAGCAGCCGCGGACTAGCGGGAGTTTATGAGCAGTTCTTC | CASSRGLAGVYEQFF | TRBJ2-1 | TRBD2 | few | TRBV3-1
TGTGCCAGCAGTTGGCCTCAAGGACAGAGGCATTACGAGCAGTACTTC | CASSWPQGQRHYEQYF | TRBJ2-7 | . | . | TRBV28
TGTGCCAGCAGCGCCGTGGAGCTAGCGGGAGAAGAGACCCAGTACTTC | CASSAVELAGEETQYF | TRBJ2-5 | TRBD2 | . | TRBV11-2
TGCAGTGCTAGAGATCCTAGCGGGAGAGGCAATGAGCAGTTCTTC | CSARDPSGRGNEQFF | TRBJ2-1 | TRBD2 | . | TRBV20-1
TGTGCCAGCACCTTGCGACTAGCGGGAGACAATGAGCAGTTCTTC | CASTLRLAGDNEQFF | TRBJ2-1 | TRBD2 | few | TRBV27
TGTGCCAGCAGCCAAGATCCACCCCCCAGCACAGATACGCAGTATTTT | CASSQDPPPSTDTQYF | TRBJ2-3 | . | . | TRBV3-1
TGTGCCAGCAGTAATATAGGGGGAGCTCGCACCTACGAGCAGTACTTC | CASSNIGGARTYEQYF | TRBJ2-7 | . | few | TRBV7-9
TGTGCCAGCAGTTACTCGGGCCCCAGCTCCTATAATTCACCCCTCCACTTT | CASSYSGPSSYNSPLHF | TRBJ1-6 | . | . | TRBV6-5
TGTGCCAGCAGCCAAGATTTTTTATCGGGTTCACCCCTCCACTTT | CASSQDFLSGSPLHF | TRBJ1-6 | . | few | TRBV3-1
TGTGCTAGTGGTTTTGTGGGAAAGGCGACGGTAGAGGGTGATGAAGCTTTCTTT | CASGFVGKATVEGDEAFF | TRBJ1-1 | . | . | TRBV12-5
TGTGCCAGCAGATATAGCGGGATAGGTACCCAGTACTTC | CASRYSGIGTQYF | TRBJ2-5 | TRBD2 | . | TRBV28
TGCGCCAGCAGCCAAGTTCTGGATACGCAGTATTTT | CASSQVLDTQYF | TRBJ2-3 | . | . | TRBV4-1
TGCAGTGCTAGCTCCCCTATTCCGGACAGGGATGAAGCTTTCTTT | CSASSPIPDRDEAFF | TRBJ1-1 | TRBD1 | . | TRBV20-1
TGCAGTGCTAGCTGGAGCGGGAGAAACACAGATACGCAGTATTTT | CSASWSGRNTDTQYF | TRBJ2-3 | TRBD2 | . | TRBV20-1
TGCAGCGCCCCTCAGGGAACTAACTATGGCTACACCTTC | CSAPQGTNYGYTF | TRBJ1-2 | . | . | TRBV29-1
TGTGCCAGCAGCACGACCGGGGGGTTGGAGACCCAGTACTTC | CASSTTGGLETQYF | TRBJ2-5 | TRBD2 | many | TRBV11-2